This T cell receptor (beta chain) was recorded in a study of OX40 agonist ivuxolimab in advanced cancers. At the level of the study: Patients' therapy was ivuxolimab, an antibody that acts as an agonist of OX40 (CD134). Patients with prior anti-PD-1, anti-PD-L1 or anti-CTLA-4 therapy were eligible; roughly 40% had some. Regarding the study as a whole: Among the lowest levels of clonal expansion were found in partial responders at 0.1-3.0 mg/kg. Dosing at 0.1 to 3.0 mg/kg was accompanied by clonal expansion of CD4+ and CD8+ blood T cells by week 6.

TCRdb keeps only in-frame clones here, not all; method: immunoSEQ multiplex PCR. The sample holds over 15,000 clones, 60% to 70% seen once. As regards this clone: Its antigen is unidentified.

The receptor was derived from an adult with an advanced solid tumor such as melanoma, head and neck, liver or kidney cancer. The specimen was CD4+ or CD8+ T cells sorted from blood, collected in a trial of the OX40 agonist ivuxolimab.

CDR3 in amino acids: CASSIDTGPDYTGELFF. The CDR3 DNA reads as TGTGCCAGTAGTATAGATACAGGCCCAGACTACACCGGGGAGCTGTTTTTT. The rearrangement links TRBV19 to TRBJ2-2; perhaps TRBD1 as D (5 bases). From germline, CDR1 is LNHDA and CDR2 SQIVND (reference sequence). Trimming removed 0 bases from V and 3 bases from J, with 14 bases in between. The CDR3 is 17 residues long.